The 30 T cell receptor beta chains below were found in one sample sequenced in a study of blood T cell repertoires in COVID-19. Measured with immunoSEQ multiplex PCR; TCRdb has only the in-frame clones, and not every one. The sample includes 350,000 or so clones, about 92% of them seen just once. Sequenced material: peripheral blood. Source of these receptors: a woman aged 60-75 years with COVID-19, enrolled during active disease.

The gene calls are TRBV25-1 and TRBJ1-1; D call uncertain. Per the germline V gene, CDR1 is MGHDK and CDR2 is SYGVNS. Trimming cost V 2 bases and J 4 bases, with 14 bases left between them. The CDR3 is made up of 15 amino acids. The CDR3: CASSEEGGMTTEAFF. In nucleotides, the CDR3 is TGTGCCAGCAGTGAAGAGGGAGGGATGACCACTGAAGCTTTCTTT. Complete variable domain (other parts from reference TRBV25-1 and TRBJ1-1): EADIYQTPRYLVIGTGKKITLECSQTMGHDKMYWYQQDPGMELHLIHYSYGVNSTEKGDLSSESTVSRIRTEHFPLTLESARPSHTSQYLCASSEEGGMTTEAFFGQGTRLTVV.

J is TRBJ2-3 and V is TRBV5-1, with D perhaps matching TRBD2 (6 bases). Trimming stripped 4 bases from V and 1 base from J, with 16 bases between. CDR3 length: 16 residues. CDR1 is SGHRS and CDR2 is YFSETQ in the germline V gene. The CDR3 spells CASSPVLWGGTDTQYF. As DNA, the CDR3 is TGCGCCAGCAGCCCGGTCCTTTGGGGGGGCACAGATACGCAGTATTTT. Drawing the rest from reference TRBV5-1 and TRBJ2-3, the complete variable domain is KAGVTQTPRYLIKTRGQQVTLSCSPISGHRSVSWYQQTPGQGLQFLFEYFSETQRNKGNFPGRFSGRQFSNSRSEMNVSTLELGDSALYLCASSPVLWGGTDTQYFGPGTRLTVL.

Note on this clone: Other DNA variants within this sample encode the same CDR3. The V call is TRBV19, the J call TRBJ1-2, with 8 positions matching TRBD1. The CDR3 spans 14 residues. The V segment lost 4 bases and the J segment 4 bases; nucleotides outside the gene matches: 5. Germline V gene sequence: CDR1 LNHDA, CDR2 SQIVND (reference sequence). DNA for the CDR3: TGTGCCAGTAGTACCGGACAGGGCGCCTATGGCTACACCTTC. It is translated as CASSTGQGAYGYTF.

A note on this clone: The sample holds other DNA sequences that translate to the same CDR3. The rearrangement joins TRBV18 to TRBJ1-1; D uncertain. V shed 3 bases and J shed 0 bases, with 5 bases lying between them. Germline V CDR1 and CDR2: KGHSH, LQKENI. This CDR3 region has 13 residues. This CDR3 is CASSPGLNTEAFF. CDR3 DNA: TGTGCCAGCTCACCGGGCCTGAACACTGAAGCTTTCTTT.

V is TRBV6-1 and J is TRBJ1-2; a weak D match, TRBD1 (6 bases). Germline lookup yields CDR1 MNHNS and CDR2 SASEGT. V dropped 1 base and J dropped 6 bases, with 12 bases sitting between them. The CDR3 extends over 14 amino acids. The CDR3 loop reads CASSEVTGGDGYTF. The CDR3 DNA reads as TGTGCCAGCAGTGAAGTGACAGGCGGTGATGGCTACACCTTC.

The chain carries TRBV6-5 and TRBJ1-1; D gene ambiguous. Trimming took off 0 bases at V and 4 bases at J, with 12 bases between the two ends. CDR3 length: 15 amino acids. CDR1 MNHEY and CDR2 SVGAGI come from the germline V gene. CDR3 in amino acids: CASSYSFRGTTEAFF. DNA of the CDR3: TGTGCCAGCAGTTACTCGTTCCGAGGTACCACTGAAGCTTTCTTT.

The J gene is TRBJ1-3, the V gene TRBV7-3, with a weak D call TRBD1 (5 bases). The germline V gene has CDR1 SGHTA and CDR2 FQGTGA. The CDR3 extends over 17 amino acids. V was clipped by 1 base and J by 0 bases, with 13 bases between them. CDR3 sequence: CASSLNPDSSSGNTIYF. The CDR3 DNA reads TGTGCCAGCAGCTTAAACCCCGACAGCAGCTCTGGAAACACCATATATTTT.

The CDR3 is CASSLGAPWGQGEVQPQHF. For the CDR3, the DNA is TGTGCCAGCAGTTTAGGCGCCCCCTGGGGACAGGGTGAGGTTCAGCCCCAGCATTTT. The chain carries TRBV28 and TRBJ1-5; 9 bases agree with TRBD1. The germline V gene has CDR1 MDHEN and CDR2 SYDVKM. With 2 bases clipped from V and 6 bases from J, the junction kept 17 bases outside the gene matches. This CDR3 has 19 residues.

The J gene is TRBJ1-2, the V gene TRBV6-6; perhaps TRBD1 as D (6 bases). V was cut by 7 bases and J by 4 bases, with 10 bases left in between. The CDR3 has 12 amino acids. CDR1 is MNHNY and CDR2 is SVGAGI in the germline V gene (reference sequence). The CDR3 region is CASTGQFYGYTF. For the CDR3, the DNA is TGTGCCAGCACCGGACAGTTCTATGGCTACACCTTC.

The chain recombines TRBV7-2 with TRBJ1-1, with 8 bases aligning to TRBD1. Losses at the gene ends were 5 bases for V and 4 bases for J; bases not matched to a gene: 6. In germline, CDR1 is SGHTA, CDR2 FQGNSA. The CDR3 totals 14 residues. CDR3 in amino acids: CASSRRGRGTEAFF. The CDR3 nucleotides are TGTGCCAGCAGCCGCAGGGGGCGCGGCACTGAAGCTTTCTTT.

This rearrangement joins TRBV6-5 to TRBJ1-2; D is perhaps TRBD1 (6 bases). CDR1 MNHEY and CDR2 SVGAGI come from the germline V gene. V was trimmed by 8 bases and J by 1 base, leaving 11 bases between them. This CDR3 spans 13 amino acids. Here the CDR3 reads CASGTRGNYGYTF. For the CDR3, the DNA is TGTGCCAGCGGCACCAGGGGTAACTATGGCTACACCTTC.

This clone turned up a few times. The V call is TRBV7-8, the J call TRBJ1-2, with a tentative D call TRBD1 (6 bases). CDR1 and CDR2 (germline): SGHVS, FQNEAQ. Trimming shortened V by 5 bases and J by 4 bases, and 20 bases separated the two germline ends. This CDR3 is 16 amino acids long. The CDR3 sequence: CASSQTGTIAGYGYTF. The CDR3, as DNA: TGTGCCAGCAGCCAAACAGGGACTATTGCCGGCTATGGCTACACCTTC.

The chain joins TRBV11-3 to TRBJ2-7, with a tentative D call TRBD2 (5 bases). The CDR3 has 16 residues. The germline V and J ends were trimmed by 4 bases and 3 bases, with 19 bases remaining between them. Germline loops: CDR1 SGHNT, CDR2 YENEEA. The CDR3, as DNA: TGTGCCAGCAGCTCCACCTCGGTCGGGGTGAGCTACGAGCAGTACTTC. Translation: CASSSTSVGVSYEQYF.

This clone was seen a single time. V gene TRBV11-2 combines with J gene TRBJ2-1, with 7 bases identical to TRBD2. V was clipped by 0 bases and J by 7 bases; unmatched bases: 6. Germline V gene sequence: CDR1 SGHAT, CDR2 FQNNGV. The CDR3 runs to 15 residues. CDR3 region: CASSLDFRGVNEQFF. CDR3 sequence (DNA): TGTGCCAGCAGCTTAGATTTTCGGGGGGTGAATGAGCAGTTCTTC.

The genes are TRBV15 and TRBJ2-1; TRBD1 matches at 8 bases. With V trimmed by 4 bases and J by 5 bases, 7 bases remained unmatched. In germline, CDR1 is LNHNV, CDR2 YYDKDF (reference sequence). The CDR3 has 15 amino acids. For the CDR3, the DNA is TGTGCCACCAGCACCCGACAGGGGAGTAACAATGAGCAGTTCTTC. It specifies CATSTRQGSNNEQFF. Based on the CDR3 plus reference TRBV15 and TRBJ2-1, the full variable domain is DAMVIQNPRYQVTQFGKPVTLSCSQTLNHNVMYWYQQKSSQAPKLLFHYYDKDFNNEADTPDNFQSRRPNTSFCFLDIRSPGLGDTAMYLCATSTRQGSNNEQFFGPGTRLTVL.

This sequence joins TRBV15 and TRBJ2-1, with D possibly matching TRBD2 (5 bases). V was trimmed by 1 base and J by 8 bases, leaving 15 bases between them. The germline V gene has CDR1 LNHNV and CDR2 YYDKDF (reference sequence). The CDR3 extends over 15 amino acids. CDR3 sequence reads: CATSRAPSTEDEQFF. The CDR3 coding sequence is TGTGCCACCAGCAGAGCCCCTTCCACGGAGGATGAGCAGTTCTTC.

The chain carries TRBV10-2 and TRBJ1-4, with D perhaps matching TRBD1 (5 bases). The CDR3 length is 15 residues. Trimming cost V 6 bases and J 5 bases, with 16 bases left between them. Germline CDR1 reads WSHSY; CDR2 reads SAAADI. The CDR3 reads CASRGPGAGNEKLFF. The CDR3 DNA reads TGCGCCAGCAGAGGCCCTGGGGCAGGGAATGAAAAACTGTTTTTT.

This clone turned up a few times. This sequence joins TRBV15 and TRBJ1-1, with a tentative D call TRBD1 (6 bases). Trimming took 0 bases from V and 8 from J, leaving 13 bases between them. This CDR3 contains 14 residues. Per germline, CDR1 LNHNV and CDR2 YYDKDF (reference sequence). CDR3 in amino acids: CATSRDSGVGEAFF. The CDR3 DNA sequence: TGTGCCACCAGCAGAGATTCAGGGGTGGGCGAAGCTTTCTTT.

The CDR3: CASSYRDRPYGYTF. Written as DNA, the CDR3 is TGTGCCAGCAGCTACCGGGACAGACCCTATGGCTACACCTTC. The chain uses TRBV3-1 (or the pseudogene TRBV3-2) and TRBJ1-2; TRBD1 matches at 7 bases. J was trimmed by 4 bases and V by 5 bases; bases with no gene match: 7. The CDR3 loop spans 14 amino acids. Germline V gives CDR1 LGHDT, CDR2 YNNKEL (reference sequence).

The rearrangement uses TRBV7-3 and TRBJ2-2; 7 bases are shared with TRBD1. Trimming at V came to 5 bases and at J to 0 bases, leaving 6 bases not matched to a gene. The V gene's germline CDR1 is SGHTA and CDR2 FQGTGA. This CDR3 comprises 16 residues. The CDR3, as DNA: TGTGCCAGCAGCCTGCTAGGGACAGCGAACACCGGGGAGCTGTTTTTT. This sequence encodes CASSLLGTANTGELFF.

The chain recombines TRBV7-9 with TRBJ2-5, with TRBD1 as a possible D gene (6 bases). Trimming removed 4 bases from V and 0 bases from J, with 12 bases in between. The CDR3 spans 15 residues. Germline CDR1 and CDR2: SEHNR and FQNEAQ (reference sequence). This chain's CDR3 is CASSSGQLYQETQYF. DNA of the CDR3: TGTGCCAGCAGCTCAGGACAGTTGTACCAAGAGACCCAGTACTTC.

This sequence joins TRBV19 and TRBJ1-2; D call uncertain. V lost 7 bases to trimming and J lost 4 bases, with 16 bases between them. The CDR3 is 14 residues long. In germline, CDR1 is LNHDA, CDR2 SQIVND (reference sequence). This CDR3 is CASTTGAPPYGYTF. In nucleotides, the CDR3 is TGTGCCAGTACCACCGGTGCCCCCCCCTATGGCTACACCTTC. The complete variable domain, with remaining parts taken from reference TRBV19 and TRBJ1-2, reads DGGITQSPKYLFRKEGQNVTLSCEQNLNHDAMYWYRQDPGQGLRLIYYSQIVNDFQKGDIAEGYSVSREKKESFPLTVTSAQKNPTAFYLCASTTGAPPYGYTFGSGTRLTVV.

Written as DNA, the CDR3 is TGTGCCAGTAATGAAGCCGGGACAGGAAGGACCCAGTACTTC. This gives the protein CASNEAGTGRTQYF. The chain couples TRBV19 to TRBJ2-5, with TRBD1 matching 8 bases. The germline V gene encodes CDR1 LNHDA and CDR2 SQIVND (reference sequence). Trimming removed 7 bases from V and 7 bases from J; junction bases left unmatched: 11. The CDR3 runs to 14 residues.

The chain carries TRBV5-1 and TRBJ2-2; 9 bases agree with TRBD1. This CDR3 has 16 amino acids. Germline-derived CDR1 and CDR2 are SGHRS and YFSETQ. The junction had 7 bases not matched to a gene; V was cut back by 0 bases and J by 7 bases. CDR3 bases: TGCGCCAGCAGCTTGGCACTCACAGGGGGCGGCGGGGAGCTGTTTTTT. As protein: CASSLALTGGGGELFF.

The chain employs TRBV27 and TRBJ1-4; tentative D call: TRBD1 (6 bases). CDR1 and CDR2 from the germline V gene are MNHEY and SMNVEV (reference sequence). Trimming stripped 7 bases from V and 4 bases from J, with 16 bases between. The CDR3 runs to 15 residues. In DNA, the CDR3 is TGTGCCAGCATGCTCCTGACAGGTCATAATGAAAAACTGTTTTTT. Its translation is CASMLLTGHNEKLFF.

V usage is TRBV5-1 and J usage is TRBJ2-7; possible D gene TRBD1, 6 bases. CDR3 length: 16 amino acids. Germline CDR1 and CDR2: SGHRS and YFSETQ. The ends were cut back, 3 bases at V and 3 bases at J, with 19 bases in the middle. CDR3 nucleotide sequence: TGCGCCAGCAGCTGGAGAGCAGGGGCTTCGATCTACGAGCAGTACTTC. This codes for CASSWRAGASIYEQYF.

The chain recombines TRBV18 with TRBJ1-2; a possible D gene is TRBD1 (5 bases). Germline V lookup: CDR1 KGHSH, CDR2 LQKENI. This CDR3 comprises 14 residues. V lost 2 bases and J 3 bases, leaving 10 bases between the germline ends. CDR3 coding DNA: TGTGCCAGCTCACCAGGGACTACTTACTATGGCTACACCTTC. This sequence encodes CASSPGTTYYGYTF.

The CDR3 loop reads CASSVGQGNTGELFF. In nucleotides, the CDR3 is TGTGCCAGCAGCGTAGGACAGGGGAACACCGGGGAGCTGTTTTTT. V gene TRBV9 combines with J gene TRBJ2-2; 7 positions match TRBD1. The germline CDR1 and CDR2 sequences are SGDLS and YYNGEE. The CDR3 spans 15 residues. Trimming took 0 bases from V and 1 from J; bases not matched to a gene: 0.

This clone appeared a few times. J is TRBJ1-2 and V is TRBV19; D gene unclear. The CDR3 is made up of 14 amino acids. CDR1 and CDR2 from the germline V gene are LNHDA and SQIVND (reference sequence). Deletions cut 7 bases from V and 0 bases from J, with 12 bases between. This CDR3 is CASKTATTNYGYTF. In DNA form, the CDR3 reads TGTGCCAGTAAGACGGCGACTACTAACTATGGCTACACCTTC.

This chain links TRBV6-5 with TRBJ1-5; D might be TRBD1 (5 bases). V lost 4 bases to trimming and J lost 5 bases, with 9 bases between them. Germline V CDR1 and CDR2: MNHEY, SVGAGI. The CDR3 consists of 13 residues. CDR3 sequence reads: CASSWGGDQPQHF. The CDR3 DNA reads TGTGCCAGCAGTTGGGGGGGGGATCAGCCCCAGCATTTT.